This entry is about one TCR beta chain. Participants were placed into cohorts based on the clinical history they reported. The ends were cut back, 3 bases at V and 0 bases at J, with 13 bases in the middle. This CDR3 spans 16 amino acids. CDR1 and CDR2 from the germline V gene are MDHEN and SYDVKM. Profiled with immunoSEQ multiplex PCR; TCRdb holds only in-frame clones, not every one. The sample yields about 350,000 clones, around nine tenths seen once. These data come from a study of blood T cell repertoires in COVID-19. The sequencing sample was made of PBMCs or T cells enriched from blood (not recorded which). The rearrangement uses TRBV28 and TRBJ2-3; D possibly corresponds to TRBD1 (5 bases). The TCR was taken from a woman in her 30s who had been exposed to COVID-19. CDR3 sequence reads: CASSFYPQGSTDTQYF. CDR3 DNA: TGTGCCAGCAGTTTCTACCCTCAGGGAAGCACAGATACGCAGTATTTT.